Below, 19 T cell receptor beta chains from the same sample are listed, as sequenced in a study of neurological immune-mediated disorders. Using its own MiXCR run on the 5' RACE reads, TCRdb lists one record per CDR3 protein. The table includes 50,000 to 60,000 distinct CDR3 sequences, over 3.5% detected once. What was sequenced was CD4+ T cells from blood. These receptors all stem from a woman in her thirties or forties with multiple sclerosis.

This clonotype showed up many times. This chain links TRBV10-2 with TRBJ1-4; no definite D call. Germline CDR1 reads WSHSY; CDR2 reads SAAADI. Trimming removed 5 bases at V and 7 bases at J, with 5 bases between. CDR3 length: 11 amino acids. CDR3 in amino acids: CASSRGEKLFF. CDR3 DNA sequence: TGCGCCAGCAGTCGGGGTGAAAAACTGTTTTTT.

Many counts were recorded for this clonotype. This rearrangement joins TRBV9 to TRBJ1-1; 8 bases are a match to TRBD1. With 4 bases clipped from V and 7 bases from J, the junction kept 12 bases outside the gene matches. This CDR3 spans 15 amino acids. Germline V gene data show CDR1 as SGDLS and CDR2 as YYNGEE. The CDR3 protein is CASSPSSGGNLEAFF. The CDR3 DNA sequence: TGTGCCAGCAGCCCCAGCTCAGGGGGCAACCTTGAAGCTTTCTTT.

In this sample, this clonotype turned up many times. The chain has TRBV3-1 and TRBJ2-1; no definite D call. CDR1 is LGHDT and CDR2 is YNNKEL in the germline V gene (reference sequence). The length of the CDR3 is 14 residues. V was clipped by 0 bases and J by 1 base, with 4 bases between them. The CDR3 spells CASSQERSYNEQFF. The CDR3 region has the DNA TGTGCCAGCAGCCAAGAAAGGTCCTACAATGAGCAGTTCTTC.

This clonotype has a count of ten or more. The rearrangement uses TRBV29-1 and TRBJ1-1; TRBD1 aligns across 7 bases. The J segment lost 11 bases and the V segment lost 7 bases, leaving 10 bases of the junction unmatched. Germline lookup yields CDR1 SQVTM and CDR2 ANQGSEA. The length of the CDR3 is 11 residues. The CDR3 region is CSATTGAAAFF. In DNA form, the CDR3 reads TGCAGCGCAACTACAGGGGCTGCCGCTTTCTTT.

There are many counts of this clonotype. The V call is TRBV5-1, the J call TRBJ1-6; D is uncertain. CDR3 length: 14 amino acids. Trimming took off 4 bases at V and 8 bases at J, with 13 bases between the two ends. Germline CDR1 is SGHRS and CDR2 is YFSETQ. The CDR3 reads CASSITPTDSPLHF. The DNA of the CDR3 is TGCGCCAGCAGCATTACACCTACGGATTCACCCCTCCACTTT.

This clonotype came up many times. This chain uses TRBV2 with TRBJ2-1; 16 nucleotides match TRBD2. The V segment lost 11 bases and the J segment 7 bases; nucleotides outside the gene matches: 2. This CDR3 is built from 13 residues. Germline CDR1 and CDR2: SNHLY and FYNNEI. The CDR3 sequence is CAGTSGGANEQFF. CDR3 nucleotide sequence: TGTGCCGGGACTAGCGGGGGGGCGAATGAGCAGTTCTTC.

This clonotype occurred many times. The CDR3 DNA reads TGCGCCAGCAGTTCTAGTACGTGGGGTGCAGATACGCAGTATTTT. This translates into CASSSSTWGADTQYF. The chain combines TRBV5-1 with TRBJ2-3; unclear D gene. CDR3 length equals 15 residues. From germline, CDR1 is SGHRS and CDR2 YFSETQ. V lost 5 bases, J lost 4 bases, and 17 bases lay in between.

This rearrangement joins TRBV10-3 to TRBJ2-7, with D uncertain. The CDR3 runs 13 residues. Looked up from germline, CDR1 is ENHRY and CDR2 is SYGVKD. Trimming left V 3 bases short and J 6 bases short, with 12 bases between. The CDR3 nucleotides are TGTGCCATCAGTGACGCACAGTCCGCCGAGCAGTACTTC. This encodes CAISDAQSAEQYF.

This clonotype was recorded only once. The chain couples TRBV24-1 to TRBJ2-1, with 8 bases fitting TRBD1. Germline CDR1 and CDR2: KGHDR and SFDVKD. The CDR3 extends over 16 amino acids. With 4 bases clipped from V and 2 bases from J, the junction kept 6 bases outside the gene matches. CDR3: CATSESWTGPYNEQFF. In DNA, the CDR3 is TGTGCCACCAGTGAATCATGGACAGGGCCCTACAATGAGCAGTTCTTC.

This clonotype occurred many times. This rearrangement joins TRBV20-1 to TRBJ1-2; 7 bases line up with TRBD1. Germline CDR1 and CDR2: DFQATT and SNEGSKA (reference sequence). V shed 0 bases and J 4 bases; nucleotides not matched to a gene: 8. The CDR3 is made up of 15 amino acids. The CDR3 region is CSARDQGGAGYGYTF. The CDR3 bases are TGCAGTGCTAGAGATCAGGGGGGCGCGGGCTATGGCTACACCTTC.

There are many counts of this clonotype. The chain links TRBV20-1 to TRBJ2-1, with a weak D call TRBD2 (5 bases). The germline gives CDR1 DFQATT, CDR2 SNEGSKA (reference sequence). This CDR3 region has 14 residues. With 3 bases removed from V and 4 bases from J, the gap between germline ends came to 13 bases. The CDR3: CSASVSSPYNEQFF. The CDR3, as DNA: TGCAGTGCTAGCGTATCTAGCCCATACAATGAGCAGTTCTTC.

This clonotype was picked up a small number of times. V is TRBV6-6 and J is TRBJ1-4; no clear D gene. Germline values: CDR1 MNHNY, CDR2 SVGAGI (reference sequence). The ends were cut back, 5 bases at V and 0 bases at J, with 13 bases in the middle. CDR3 length equals 16 residues. In DNA, the CDR3 is TGTGCCAGCAGTCTTCCTGAACTTACAACTAATGAAAAACTGTTTTTT. Translation: CASSLPELTTNEKLFF.

At least ten counts were recorded for this clonotype. The CDR3 sequence is CSASESSNTEAFF. The CDR3 nucleotides are TGCAGTGCTAGTGAGTCTTCCAACACTGAAGCTTTCTTT. The chain uses TRBV20-1 and TRBJ1-1, with D unresolved. The CDR3 loop spans 13 amino acids. Trimming left V 3 bases short and J 2 bases short, with 10 bases between. CDR1 and CDR2 (germline): DFQATT, SNEGSKA (reference sequence).

This clonotype came up many times. DNA for the CDR3: TGTGCCAGCAGCTTCCGGACTGGAAACACTGAAGCTTTCTTT. Its translation is CASSFRTGNTEAFF. This chain joins TRBV7-8 and TRBJ1-1; D uncertain. CDR1 SGHVS and CDR2 FQNEAQ come from the germline V gene. The ends were cut back, 3 bases at V and 2 bases at J, with 10 bases in the middle. The CDR3 loop spans 14 amino acids.

This clonotype has a count of ten or more. The rearrangement joins TRBV10-3 to TRBJ2-1, with 10 bases matching TRBD1. The V gene's germline CDR1 is ENHRY and CDR2 SYGVKD. The ends lost 4 bases at V and 8 bases at J; junction bases unmatched: 2. The CDR3 totals 13 residues. DNA for the CDR3: TGTGCCATCAGTGCCGGGACAGGGGATGAGCAGTTCTTC. This gives the protein CAISAGTGDEQFF.

This clonotype showed up many times. The gene calls are TRBV7-2 and TRBJ1-2; a possible D gene is TRBD1 (6 bases). Germline V gene lookup returns CDR1 SGHTA and CDR2 FQGNSA. This CDR3 region has 15 residues. V was clipped by 1 base and J by 2 bases, with 11 bases between them. The CDR3 bases are TGTGCCAGCAGCTTAGTAGGGGGAGGAAACTATGGCTACACCTTC. Its translation: CASSLVGGGNYGYTF.

This clonotype was found many times. The V and J genes are TRBV5-1 and TRBJ1-5; D uncertain. The germline CDR1 and CDR2 sequences are SGHRS and YFSETQ. The CDR3 length is 16 residues. The V and J ends lost 0 bases and 0 bases respectively, with 10 bases between them. This CDR3 is CASSLVGSYSNQPQHF. The CDR3 DNA sequence: TGCGCCAGCAGCTTGGTGGGGTCCTATAGCAATCAGCCCCAGCATTTT.

This clonotype was counted many times. V and J are TRBV20-1 and TRBJ1-2; TRBD1 matches at 9 bases. The CDR3 sequence is 15 residues long. V was pared by 1 base and J by 2 bases, with 5 bases of the junction left unmatched. Germline lookup yields CDR1 DFQATT and CDR2 SNEGSKA (reference sequence). DNA of the CDR3: TGCAGTGCTAGAGCCGCGGGACAGGGAAACTATGGCTACACCTTC. It codes for CSARAAGQGNYGYTF.

This clonotype was counted ten times or more. V gene TRBV6-1 combines with J gene TRBJ2-5; D might be TRBD1 or TRBD2, each matching 5 bases. The CDR3 is made up of 13 amino acids. Trimming took 7 bases from V and 5 from J, leaving 14 bases between them. Germline assignment: CDR1 MNHNS and CDR2 SASEGT. The CDR3 spells CASTLMGVETQYF. As DNA, the CDR3 is TGTGCCAGCACTCTGATGGGGGTGGAGACCCAGTACTTC.